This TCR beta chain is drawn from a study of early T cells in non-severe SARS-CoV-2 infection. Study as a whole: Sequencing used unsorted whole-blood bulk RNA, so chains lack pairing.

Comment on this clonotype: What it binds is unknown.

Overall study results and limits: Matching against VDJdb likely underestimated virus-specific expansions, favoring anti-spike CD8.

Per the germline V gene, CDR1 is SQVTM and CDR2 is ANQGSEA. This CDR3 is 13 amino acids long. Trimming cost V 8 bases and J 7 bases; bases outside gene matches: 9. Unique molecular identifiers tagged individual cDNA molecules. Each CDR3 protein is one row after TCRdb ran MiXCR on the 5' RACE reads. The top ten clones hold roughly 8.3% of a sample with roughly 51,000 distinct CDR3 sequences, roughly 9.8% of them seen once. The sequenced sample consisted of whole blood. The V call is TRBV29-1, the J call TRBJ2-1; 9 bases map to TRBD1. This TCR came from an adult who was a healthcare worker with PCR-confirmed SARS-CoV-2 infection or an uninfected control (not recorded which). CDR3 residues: CSSPGQGGNEQFF. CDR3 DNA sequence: TGCAGCTCCCCGGGACAGGGTGGTAATGAGCAGTTCTTC.